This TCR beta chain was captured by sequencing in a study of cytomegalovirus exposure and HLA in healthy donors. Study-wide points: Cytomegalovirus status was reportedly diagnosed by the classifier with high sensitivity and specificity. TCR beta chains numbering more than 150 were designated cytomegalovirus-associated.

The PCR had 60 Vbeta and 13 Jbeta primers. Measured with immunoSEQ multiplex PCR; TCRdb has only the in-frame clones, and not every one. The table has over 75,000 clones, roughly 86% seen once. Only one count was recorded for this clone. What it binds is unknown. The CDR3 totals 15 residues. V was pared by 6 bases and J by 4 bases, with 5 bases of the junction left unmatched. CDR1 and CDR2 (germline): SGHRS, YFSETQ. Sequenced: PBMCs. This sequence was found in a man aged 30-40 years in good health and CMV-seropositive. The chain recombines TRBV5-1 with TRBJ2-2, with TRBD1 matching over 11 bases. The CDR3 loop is CASKLGTGGTGELFF. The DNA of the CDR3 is TGCGCCAGCAAACTTGGGACAGGGGGCACCGGGGAGCTGTTTTTT.